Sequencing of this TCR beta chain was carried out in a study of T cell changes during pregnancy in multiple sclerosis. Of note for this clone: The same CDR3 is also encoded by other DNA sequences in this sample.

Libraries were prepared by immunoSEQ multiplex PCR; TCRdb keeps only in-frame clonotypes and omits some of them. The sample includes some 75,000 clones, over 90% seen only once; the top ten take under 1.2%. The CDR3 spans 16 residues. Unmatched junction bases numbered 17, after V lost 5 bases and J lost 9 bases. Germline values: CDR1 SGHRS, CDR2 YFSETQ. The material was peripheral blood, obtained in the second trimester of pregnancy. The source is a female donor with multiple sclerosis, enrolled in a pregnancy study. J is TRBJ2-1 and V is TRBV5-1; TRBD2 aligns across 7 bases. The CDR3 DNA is TGCGCCAGCAGGGAGGTAAGCGGGGTCCGCCAATTTGAGCAGTTCTTC. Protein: CASREVSGVRQFEQFF.